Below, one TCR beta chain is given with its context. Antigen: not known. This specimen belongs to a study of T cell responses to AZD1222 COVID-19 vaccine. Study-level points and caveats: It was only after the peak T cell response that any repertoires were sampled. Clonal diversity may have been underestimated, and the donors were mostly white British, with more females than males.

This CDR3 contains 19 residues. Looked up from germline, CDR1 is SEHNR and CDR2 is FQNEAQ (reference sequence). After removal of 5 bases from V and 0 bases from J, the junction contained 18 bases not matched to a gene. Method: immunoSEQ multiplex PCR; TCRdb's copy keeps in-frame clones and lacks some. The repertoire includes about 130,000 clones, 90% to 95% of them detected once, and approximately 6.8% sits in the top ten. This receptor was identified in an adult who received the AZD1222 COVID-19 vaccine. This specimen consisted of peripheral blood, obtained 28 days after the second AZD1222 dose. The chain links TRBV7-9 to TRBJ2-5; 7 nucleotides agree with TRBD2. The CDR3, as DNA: TGTGCCAGCAGCGCACAGAGGCCCGGGACTACTAGTAACCAAGAGACCCAGTACTTC. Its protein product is CASSAQRPGTTSNQETQYF. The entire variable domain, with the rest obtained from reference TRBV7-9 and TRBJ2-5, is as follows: DTGVSQNPRHKITKRGQNVTFRCDPISEHNRLYWYRQTLGQGPEFLTYFQNEAQLEKSRLLSDRFSAERPKGSFSTLEIQRTEQGDSAMYLCASSAQRPGTTSNQETQYFGPGTRLLVL.